A selection of T cell receptor beta chains follows, all from one sample in a study of blood T cell repertoires in COVID-19. Some clones are missing from TCRdb's copy, which holds only in-frame ones; the method was immunoSEQ multiplex PCR. The sample includes around 300,000 clones, roughly 89% seen only once; the top ten take approximately 2.2%. Input material: peripheral blood. These receptor sequences come from a man between 45 and 60 years old with acute or convalescent COVID-19. Each CDR3 is given with its conserved first and last residue. A D gene is named only where the DNA matches it firmly. Size values are once, few and many counts, or a class for expanded clones, and some rows have none.

-	TRBV6-5	TRBJ2-7	-	TGTGCCAGCAGTTACGCACGGGATGGGGAGCAGTACTTC	CASSYARDGEQYF
few	TRBV2	TRBJ2-1	TRBD1	TGTGCCAGCAGTGGGGGGGCAGGGGGCCCCGTTTCCTACAATGAGCAGTTCTTC	CASSGGAGGPVSYNEQFF
-	TRBV11-2	TRBJ2-5	TRBD1	TGTGCCAGCAGCTTAGATTCGGGACAGGGGGGTGGTAGAGAGACCCAGTACTTC	CASSLDSGQGGGRETQYF
-	TRBV15	TRBJ1-5	-	TGTGCCACCAGCAGGGCCCCAGGGTCAGGCAATCAGCCCCAGCATTTT	CATSRAPGSGNQPQHF
-	TRBV7-9	TRBJ1-4	-	TGTGCCAGCAGCTCAGGGGCGGCTAATGAAAAACTGTTTTTT	CASSSGAANEKLFF
-	TRBV2	TRBJ2-3	-	TGTGCCCGACAGGCGCCCCTCACAGATACGCAGTATTTT	CARQAPLTDTQYF
once	TRBV7-8	TRBJ1-1	TRBD1	TGTGCCAGCAGCTTAGTTGGGGAGGGGACAGGGTCTACCACTGAAGCTTTCTTT	CASSLVGEGTGSTTEAFF
once	TRBV7-2	TRBJ1-6	-	TGTGCCAGCAGCTTGCAGGGGTCCCATAATGGGTCACCCCTCCACTTT	CASSLQGSHNGSPLHF
-	TRBV4-2	TRBJ2-1	-	TGTGCCAGCAGCCATTCCTGGGAGGATGAGCAGTTCTTC	CASSHSWEDEQFF
-	TRBV30	TRBJ2-3	-	TGTGCCTGGAGTACTCAGGGATTAGATACGCAGTATTTT	CAWSTQGLDTQYF
-	TRBV14	TRBJ2-1	-	TGTGCCAGCAGCCAGGGACCGGGGGGCCTCTACAATGAGCAGTTCTTC	CASSQGPGGLYNEQFF
few	TRBV11-2	TRBJ1-6	TRBD1	TGTGCCAGCAGCTTGAGGGGGCCGCATAATTCACCCCTCCACTTT	CASSLRGPHNSPLHF
-	TRBV27	TRBJ1-1	TRBD1	TGTGCCAGCAGTGCAACCACAGGGGGTGCTTTCTTT	CASSATTGGAFF
once	TRBV6-1	TRBJ1-6	TRBD1	TGTGCCAGCAGTGAAGCATCGGGACAGGCCCCCCTCCACTTT	CASSEASGQAPLHF
-	TRBV25-1	TRBJ2-7	-	TGTGCCAGCAGTTCCGGGACATACTCCTACGAGCAGTACTTC	CASSSGTYSYEQYF
-	TRBV19	TRBJ1-1	-	TGTGCCAGCGGGGGGGGGAAAGGGATGAACACTGAAGCTTTCTTT	CASGGGKGMNTEAFF
-	TRBV5-6	TRBJ1-2	-	TGTGCCAGCAGCCGGGCGGGCAGGGGTGACTATGGCTACACCTTC	CASSRAGRGDYGYTF
-	TRBV29-1	TRBJ1-4	-	TGCAGCGGCCACAGCAATGAAAAACTGTTTTTT	CSGHSNEKLFF
-	TRBV29-1	TRBJ2-2	-	TGCAGCGTCGAAGGCCCGGGGTATAACACCGGGGAGCTGTTTTTT	CSVEGPGYNTGELFF
-	TRBV27	TRBJ1-2	-	TGTGCCAGCAGTTTAGAGGGTTTGGGTGGCTACACCTTC	CASSLEGLGGYTF
-	TRBV29-1	TRBJ2-1	TRBD2	TGCAGCGTTTTTAGCGGGGGGGCCTACAATGAGCAGTTCTTC	CSVFSGGAYNEQFF
-	TRBV4-1	TRBJ2-2	-	TGCGCCAGCAGCCCCCAATGGACGGGGGCCGGGGAGCTGTTTTTT	CASSPQWTGAGELFF
-	TRBV6-5	TRBJ2-5	-	TGTGCCAGCAGTCGCATAGTGAAACAAGAGACCCAGTACTTC	CASSRIVKQETQYF
-	TRBV21-1	TRBJ1-5	-	TGTGCCAGCAGCAAAGGGGTTGGAGGGCAGCCCCAGCATTTT	CASSKGVGGQPQHF
-	TRBV27	TRBJ1-1	TRBD1	TGTGCCAGCAGCCTTGCAGGGGGCGTGCGGATGAACACTGAAGCTTTCTTT	CASSLAGGVRMNTEAFF
few	TRBV7-9	TRBJ1-5	-	TGTGCCAGCAGCTCACAACAGGAGAGCAATCAGCCCCAGCATTTT	CASSSQQESNQPQHF
-	TRBV18	TRBJ2-7	TRBD1	TGTGCCAGCTCACTCGGGACAGGGGGCTACTACGAGCAGTACTTC	CASSLGTGGYYEQYF
few	TRBV9	TRBJ1-1	-	TGTGCCAGCAGCGTAGGAGCCGGGGGAGAGACTGAAGCTTTCTTT	CASSVGAGGETEAFF
-	TRBV27	TRBJ1-1	-	TGTGCCAGCAGTCCCCAGACAGAGAACACTGAAGCTTTCTTT	CASSPQTENTEAFF
-	TRBV3-1/TRBV3-2	TRBJ2-3	-	TGTGCCAGCAGCAAAGGGGAGGTACCAGATACGCAGTATTTT	CASSKGEVPDTQYF
once	TRBV5-6	TRBJ2-1	-	TGTGCCAGCAGCTCCAACAGGGTAAATGAGCAGTTCTTC	CASSSNRVNEQFF
-	TRBV7-3	TRBJ2-3	TRBD2	TGTGCCAGCAGTATTAGCGGGGGGCGTAATACGCAGTATTTT	CASSISGGRNTQYF
-	TRBV12-3/TRBV12-4	TRBJ2-3	-	TGTGCCAGCAGCCCCCCGGGAGATACGCAGTATTTT	CASSPPGDTQYF
-	TRBV6-4	TRBJ2-7	TRBD1	TGTGCCAGCAGTGACGGGGGGACAGGGCAGTCCTACGAGCAGTACTTC	CASSDGGTGQSYEQYF
-	TRBV11-2	TRBJ1-6	-	TGTGCCAGCAGCTTACCAGGTCGGGGTTCACCCCTCCACTTT	CASSLPGRGSPLHF
-	TRBV6-5	TRBJ2-2	-	TGTGCCAGCAGTTACTCCGTAGCGGCCCTTTCCGGGGAGCTGTTTTTT	CASSYSVAALSGELFF
-	TRBV9	TRBJ2-1	TRBD1	TGTGCCAGCAGCGGTGGCGGACAGGGTCAAAATGAGCAGTTCTTC	CASSGGGQGQNEQFF
-	TRBV18	TRBJ1-5	TRBD1	TGTGCCAGCTCACCGGGGACAGGGGGGCAGCCCCAGCATTTT	CASSPGTGGQPQHF
once	TRBV7-9	TRBJ2-3	-	TGTGCCAGCAGCTTACAGGGTAGTACAGATACGCAGTATTTT	CASSLQGSTDTQYF
-	TRBV2	TRBJ1-2	TRBD1	TGTGCCAGCAGTTTCGAGGGGGCGATGCATGGCTACACCTTC	CASSFEGAMHGYTF
-	TRBV30	TRBJ2-3	TRBD2	TGTGCCTGGAGTTTTACCCTAGCGGGGTACACAGATACGCAGTATTTT	CAWSFTLAGYTDTQYF
-	TRBV27	TRBJ2-7	TRBD1	TGTGCCAGCAGTTGGGGGCGGGACAGGGGTAAATTGGTATACGAGCAGTACTTC	CASSWGRDRGKLVYEQYF
once	TRBV10-1	TRBJ1-6	TRBD1	TGCGCCAGCAGTCGGGGGGACAGGGGTTCACCCCTCCACTTT	CASSRGDRGSPLHF
many	TRBV6-2/TRBV6-3	TRBJ1-1	-	TGTGCCAGCAGCATCGTGGGGGCGAACACTGAAGCTTTCTTT	CASSIVGANTEAFF
-	TRBV3-1/TRBV3-2	TRBJ2-3	TRBD1	TGTGCCAGCAGCCCGCATCCCGGACAGGGGGGAAAAACAGATACGCAGTATTTT	CASSPHPGQGGKTDTQYF
-	TRBV5-1	TRBJ1-2	-	TGCGCCAGCAGCTCGGGACAAGAAGGCTACACCTTC	CASSSGQEGYTF
-	TRBV19	TRBJ2-4	-	TGTGCCAGTAGACTGGGGGGCATTCAGTACTTC	CASRLGGIQYF
-	TRBV3-1/TRBV3-2	TRBJ2-7	-	TGTGCCAGCAGCCCGCAGGTCGGTGGCTCCTACGAGCAGTACTTC	CASSPQVGGSYEQYF
-	TRBV7-8	TRBJ1-6	-	TGTGCCAGCAGCTTAGGGGCGAATTCACCCCTCCACTTT	CASSLGANSPLHF
few	TRBV9	TRBJ1-2	TRBD1	TGTGCCAGCAGCTCAGCAGGGGGAGGTGTCTATGGCTACACCTTC	CASSSAGGGVYGYTF
-	TRBV5-1	TRBJ1-5	-	TGCGCCAGCAGCTTGGGTGACGGGTTTCAGCCCCAGCATTTT	CASSLGDGFQPQHF
once	TRBV7-8	TRBJ2-5	TRBD2	TGTGCCAGCAGCTTAGCCCTAGCGGGGGCCGAGTACCAAGAGACCCAGTACTTC	CASSLALAGAEYQETQYF
few	TRBV10-1	TRBJ2-1	-	TGCGCCAGCAGTGAGGCCCCCGGGACAGAGCAGTTCTTC	CASSEAPGTEQFF
once	TRBV6-4	TRBJ1-1	-	TGTGCCAGCAGTGTCGGGGAGAGCACTGAAGCTTTCTTT	CASSVGESTEAFF
-	TRBV11-3	TRBJ2-2	TRBD2	TGTGCCAGCAGCTTAGGGACTAGCGGGTACACCGGGGAGCTGTTTTTT	CASSLGTSGYTGELFF
few	TRBV4-1	TRBJ1-5	-	TGCGCCAGCAGCCTCAGTAGCGGGGTAGGCAATCAGCCCCAGCATTTT	CASSLSSGVGNQPQHF
-	TRBV27	TRBJ2-2	-	TGTGCCAGCAGTTTGTGGGGGGGCGTCGCCGGGGAGCTGTTTTTT	CASSLWGGVAGELFF